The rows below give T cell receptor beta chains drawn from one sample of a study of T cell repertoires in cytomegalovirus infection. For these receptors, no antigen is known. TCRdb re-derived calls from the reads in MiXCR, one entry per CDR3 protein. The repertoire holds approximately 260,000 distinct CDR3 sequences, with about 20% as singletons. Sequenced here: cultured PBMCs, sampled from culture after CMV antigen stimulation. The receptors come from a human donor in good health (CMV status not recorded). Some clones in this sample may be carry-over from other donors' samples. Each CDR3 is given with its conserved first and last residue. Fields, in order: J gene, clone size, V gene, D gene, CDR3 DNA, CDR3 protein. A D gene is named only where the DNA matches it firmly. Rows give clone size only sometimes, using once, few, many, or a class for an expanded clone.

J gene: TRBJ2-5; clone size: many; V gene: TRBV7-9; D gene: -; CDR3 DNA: TGTGCCAGCACTTCCGGGGTTTACCAAGAGACCCAGTACTTC; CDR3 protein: CASTSGVYQETQYF
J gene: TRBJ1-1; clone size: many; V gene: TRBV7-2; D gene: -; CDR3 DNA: TGTGCCAGCAGCAGGGGCATGAACACTGAAGCTTTCTTT; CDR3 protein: CASSRGMNTEAFF
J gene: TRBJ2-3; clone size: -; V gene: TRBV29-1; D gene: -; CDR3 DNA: TGCAGCGAGACTCTATCTAGCACAGATACGCAGTATTTT; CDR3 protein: CSETLSSTDTQYF
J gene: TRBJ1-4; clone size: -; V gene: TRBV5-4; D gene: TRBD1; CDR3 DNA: TGTGCCAGCAGCCAAGGGACAGAGCGAGAAAAACTGTTTTTT; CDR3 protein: CASSQGTEREKLFF
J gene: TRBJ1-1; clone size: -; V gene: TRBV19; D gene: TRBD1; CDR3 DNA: TGTGCCAGTAGTTCACAGGGGACCACTGAAGCTTTCTTT; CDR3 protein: CASSSQGTTEAFF
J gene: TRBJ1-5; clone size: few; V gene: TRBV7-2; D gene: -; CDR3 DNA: TGTGCCAGCAGCTTAGTGGGGGGGAGCGATCAGCCCCAGCATTTT; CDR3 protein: CASSLVGGSDQPQHF
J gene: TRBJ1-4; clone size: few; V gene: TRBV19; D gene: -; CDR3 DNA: TGTGCCAGTAGTCACGGACCCGCTGATGAAAAACTGTTTTTT; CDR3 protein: CASSHGPADEKLFF
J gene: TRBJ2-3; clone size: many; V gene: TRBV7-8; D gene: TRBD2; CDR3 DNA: TGTGCCAGCAGCCCAAGAGTAAGCGGGAGTTCAACAGATACGCAGTATTTT; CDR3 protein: CASSPRVSGSSTDTQYF
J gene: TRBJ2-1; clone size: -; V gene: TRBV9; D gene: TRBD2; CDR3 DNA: TGTGCCAGCAGCGTAGTCGGACTAGCGGGACTAAATGAGCAGTTCTTC; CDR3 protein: CASSVVGLAGLNEQFF
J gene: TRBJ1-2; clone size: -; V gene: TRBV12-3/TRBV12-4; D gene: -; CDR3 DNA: TGTGCCAGCAGCCTTACGGGGGAAGGTGGCTACACCTTC; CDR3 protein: CASSLTGEGGYTF
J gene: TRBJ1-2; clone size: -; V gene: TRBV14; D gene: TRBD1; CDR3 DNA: TGTGCCAGCAGCCTCCTCCGGACAGGGGCTCCCTATGGCTACACCTTC; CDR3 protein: CASSLLRTGAPYGYTF
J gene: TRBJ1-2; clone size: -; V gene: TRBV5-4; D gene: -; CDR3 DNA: TGTGCCAGCAGTTCCGAACGGTACGACTATGGCTACACCTTC; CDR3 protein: CASSSERYDYGYTF
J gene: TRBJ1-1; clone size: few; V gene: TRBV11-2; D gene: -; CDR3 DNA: TGTGCCAGCAGCTTAAGACCCACTGAAGCTTTCTTT; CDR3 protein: CASSLRPTEAFF
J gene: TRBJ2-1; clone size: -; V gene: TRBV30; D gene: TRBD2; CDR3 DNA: TGTGCCTGGAGTGTAGCGGGAGGAGGTTCCTACAATGAGCAGTTCTTC; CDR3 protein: CAWSVAGGGSYNEQFF
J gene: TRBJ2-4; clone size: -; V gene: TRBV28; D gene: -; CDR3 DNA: TGTGCCAGCAGTTTACTGACCTTCGGGACAAACATTCAGTACTTC; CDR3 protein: CASSLLTFGTNIQYF
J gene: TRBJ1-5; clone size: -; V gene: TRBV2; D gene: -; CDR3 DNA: TGTGCCAGCAGTGGGGGACTCGGAAATAGCAATCAGCCCCAGCATTTT; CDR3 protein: CASSGGLGNSNQPQHF
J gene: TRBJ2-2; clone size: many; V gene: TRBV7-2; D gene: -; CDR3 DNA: TGTGCCAGCAGCCGAACCATGGACAGCACCGGGGAGCTGTTTTTT; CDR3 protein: CASSRTMDSTGELFF
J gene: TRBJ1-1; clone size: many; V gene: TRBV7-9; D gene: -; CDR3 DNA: TGTGCCAGCAGCCCGCCGGTGGAGGATATGAACACTGAAGCTTTCTTT; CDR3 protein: CASSPPVEDMNTEAFF
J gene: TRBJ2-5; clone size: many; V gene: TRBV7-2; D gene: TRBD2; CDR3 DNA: TGTGCCAGCAGCAAAACAGGGGGACTAGCGGGAGGTCGAGAGACCCAGTACTTC; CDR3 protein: CASSKTGGLAGGRETQYF
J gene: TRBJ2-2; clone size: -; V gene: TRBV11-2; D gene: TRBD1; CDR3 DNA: TGTGCCAGCAGCTCACGACAGGGTAACACCGGGGAGCTGTTTTTT; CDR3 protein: CASSSRQGNTGELFF
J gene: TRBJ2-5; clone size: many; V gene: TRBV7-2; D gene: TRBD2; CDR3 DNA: TGTGCCAGCAGCGTTTTTATACTCCCGGGGGGGGAGACCCAGTACTTC; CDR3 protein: CASSVFILPGGETQYF
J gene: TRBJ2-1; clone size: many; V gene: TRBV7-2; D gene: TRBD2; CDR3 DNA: TGTGCCAGCAGGGCGGGAAGCGGGAGGGCACGGGAGCAGTTCTTC; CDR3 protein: CASRAGSGRAREQFF
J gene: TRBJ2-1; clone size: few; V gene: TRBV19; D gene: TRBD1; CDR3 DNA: TGTGCCAGTAGAAACCGGGACAGGGGCTACAATGAGCAGTTCTTC; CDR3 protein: CASRNRDRGYNEQFF
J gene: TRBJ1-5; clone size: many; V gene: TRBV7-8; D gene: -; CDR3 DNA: TGTGCCAGCAGCTTAGGACCAGCCCTTAGCAATCAGCCCCAGCATTTT; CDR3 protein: CASSLGPALSNQPQHF
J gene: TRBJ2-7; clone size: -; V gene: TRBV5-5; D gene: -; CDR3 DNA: TGTGCCAGCAGCTTGGGTTCTAAGGGCTCCTACGAGCAGTACTTC; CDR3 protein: CASSLGSKGSYEQYF
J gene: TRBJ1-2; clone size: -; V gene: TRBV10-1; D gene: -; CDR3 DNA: TGCGCCAGCAGTGCAGGGGTAGACTATGGCTACACCTTC; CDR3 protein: CASSAGVDYGYTF
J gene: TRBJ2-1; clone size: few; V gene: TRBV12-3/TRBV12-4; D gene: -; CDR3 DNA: TGTGCCAGCAGTAGGGCCGGGAGATCCCTCTACAATGAGCAGTTCTTC; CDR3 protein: CASSRAGRSLYNEQFF
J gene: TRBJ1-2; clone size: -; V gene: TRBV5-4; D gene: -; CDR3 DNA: TGTGCCAGCAGCTTGAGGGTTGGCTATGGCTACACCTTC; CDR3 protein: CASSLRVGYGYTF
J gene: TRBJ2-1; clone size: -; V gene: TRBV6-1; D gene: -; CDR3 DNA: TGTGCCAGCACCAGCGACAGATACTCCTACAATGAGCAGTTCTTC; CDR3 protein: CASTSDRYSYNEQFF
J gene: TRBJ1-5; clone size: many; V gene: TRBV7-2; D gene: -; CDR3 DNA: TGTGCCAGCAGAGCGGGGGGAGGCAATCAGCCCCAGCATTTT; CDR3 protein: CASRAGGGNQPQHF
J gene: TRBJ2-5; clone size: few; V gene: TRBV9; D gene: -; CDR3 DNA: TGTGCCAGCAGCGTAGGTAGCCTAACTACTGCACAAGAGACCCAGTACTTC; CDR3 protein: CASSVGSLTTAQETQYF
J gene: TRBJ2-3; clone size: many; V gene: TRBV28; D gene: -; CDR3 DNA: TGTGCCAGCACCCCAAGTGGGGAAACCACAGATACGCAGTATTTT; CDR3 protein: CASTPSGETTDTQYF
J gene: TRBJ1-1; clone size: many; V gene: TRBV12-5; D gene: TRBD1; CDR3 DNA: TGTGCTAGTGGTTTGGTACCCCGGGACAGATTGAACACTGAAGCTTTCTTT; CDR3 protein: CASGLVPRDRLNTEAFF
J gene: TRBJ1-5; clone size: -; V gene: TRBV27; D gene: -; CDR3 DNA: TGTGCCAGCAGTTCCCTCCCCATGGGGGGCAATCAGCCCCAGCATTTT; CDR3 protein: CASSSLPMGGNQPQHF
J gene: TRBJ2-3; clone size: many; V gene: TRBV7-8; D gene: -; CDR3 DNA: TGTGCCAGCAGCTCCCAGGGACTTAGCACAGATACGCAGTATTTT; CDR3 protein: CASSSQGLSTDTQYF
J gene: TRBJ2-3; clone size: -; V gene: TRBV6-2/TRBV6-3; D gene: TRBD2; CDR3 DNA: TGTGCCAGCAGCAAACTAAAGACTAGCGGGAGGCAAGATACGCAGTATTTT; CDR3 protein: CASSKLKTSGRQDTQYF
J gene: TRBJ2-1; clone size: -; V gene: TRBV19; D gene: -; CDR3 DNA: TGTGCCAGTAGTACAACTAGGACAAATGAGCAGTTCTTC; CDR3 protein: CASSTTRTNEQFF
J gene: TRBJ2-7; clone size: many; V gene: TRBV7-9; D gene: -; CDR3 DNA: TGTGCCAGCAGCATGGGCCTCTACGAGCAGTACTTC; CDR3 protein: CASSMGLYEQYF
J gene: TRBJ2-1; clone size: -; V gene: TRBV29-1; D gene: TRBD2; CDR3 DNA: TGCAGTATCATACCGACTAGCGGGGCCTTCAATGAGCAGTTCTTC; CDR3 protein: CSIIPTSGAFNEQFF
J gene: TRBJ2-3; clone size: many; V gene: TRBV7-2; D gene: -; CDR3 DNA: TGTGCCAGCAGCTTAGACCGCCTCCGCACAGATACGCAGTATTTT; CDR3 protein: CASSLDRLRTDTQYF
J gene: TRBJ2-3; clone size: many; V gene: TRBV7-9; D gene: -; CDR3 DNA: TGTGCCAGCAGCTTAGTATCGGTCACTAGCACAGATACGCAGTATTTT; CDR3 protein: CASSLVSVTSTDTQYF
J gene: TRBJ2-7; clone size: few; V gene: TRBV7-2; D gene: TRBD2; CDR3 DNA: TGTGCCAGCAACAACAAAGCGGGAGCTTGGGAGCAGTACTTC; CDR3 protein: CASNNKAGAWEQYF
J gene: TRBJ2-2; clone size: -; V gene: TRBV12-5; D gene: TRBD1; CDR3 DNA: TGTGCTAGTGGTTTAGCTTCCGGGACAGATTACACCGGGGAGCTGTTTTTT; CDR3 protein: CASGLASGTDYTGELFF
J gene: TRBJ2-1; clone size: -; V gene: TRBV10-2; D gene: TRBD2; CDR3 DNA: TGCGCCAGCAGTGGACTAGCGGGAGGGCCCTCCTATGAGCAGTTCTTC; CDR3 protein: CASSGLAGGPSYEQFF
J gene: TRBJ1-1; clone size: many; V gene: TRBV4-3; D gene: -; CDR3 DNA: TGCGCCAGCAGCCAGATAACAGGGTCCGCTGAAGCTTTCTTT; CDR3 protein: CASSQITGSAEAFF
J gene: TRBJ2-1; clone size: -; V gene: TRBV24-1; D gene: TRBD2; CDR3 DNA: TGTGCCACCAGTGATACTAGCGGGAGCTACAATGAGCAGTTCTTC; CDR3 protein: CATSDTSGSYNEQFF
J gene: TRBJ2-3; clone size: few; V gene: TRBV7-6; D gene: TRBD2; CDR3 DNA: TGTGCCAGCAGCTCACTAGCGGGAGTGCCAAGAACGGGCACAGATACGCAGTATTTT; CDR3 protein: CASSSLAGVPRTGTDTQYF
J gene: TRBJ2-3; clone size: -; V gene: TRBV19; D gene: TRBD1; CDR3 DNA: TGTGCCAGTAGTATCAGACAGGGAGCTAGCACAGATACGCAGTATTTT; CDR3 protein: CASSIRQGASTDTQYF
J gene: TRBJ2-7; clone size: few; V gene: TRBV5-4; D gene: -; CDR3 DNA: TGTGCCAGCAGCGGAGGACAAACCTACGAGCAGTACTTC; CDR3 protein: CASSGGQTYEQYF
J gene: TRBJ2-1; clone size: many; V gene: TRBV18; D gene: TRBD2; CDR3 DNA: TGTGCCAGCTCACCGACTAGCGGGAGGGCCGGAGATGAGCAGTTCTTC; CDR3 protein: CASSPTSGRAGDEQFF
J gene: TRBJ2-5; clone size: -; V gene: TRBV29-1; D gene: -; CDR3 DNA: TGCAGCGTTGAAGCTTTCTCGGGGCCGACTCTTTACCAAGAGACCCAGTACTTC; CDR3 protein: CSVEAFSGPTLYQETQYF
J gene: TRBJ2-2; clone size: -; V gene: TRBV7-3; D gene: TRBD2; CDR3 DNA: TGTGCCAGCAGCTCCGGACTAGAGAACACCGGGGAGCTGTTTTTT; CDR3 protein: CASSSGLENTGELFF
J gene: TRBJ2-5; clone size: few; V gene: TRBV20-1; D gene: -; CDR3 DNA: TGCAGTGCTAGAAGAGGAGACACTGAAGGTCGTGGACCCCAAGAGACCCAGTACTTC; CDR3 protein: CSARRGDTEGRGPQETQYF
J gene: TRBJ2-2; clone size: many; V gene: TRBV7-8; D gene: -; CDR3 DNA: TGTGCCAGCAGTTCCATGGATGCCGGGGAGCTGTTTTTT; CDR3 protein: CASSSMDAGELFF
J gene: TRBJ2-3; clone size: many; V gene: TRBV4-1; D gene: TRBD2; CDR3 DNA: TGCGCCAGCAGCCAAGAGCGACTAGCGGGTGATACGCAGTATTTT; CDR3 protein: CASSQERLAGDTQYF
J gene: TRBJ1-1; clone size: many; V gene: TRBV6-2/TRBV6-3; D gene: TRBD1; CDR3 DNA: TGTGCCAGCAGTTACTTACCGACAGGGCCTCAGGGCGAAGCTTTCTTT; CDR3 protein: CASSYLPTGPQGEAFF
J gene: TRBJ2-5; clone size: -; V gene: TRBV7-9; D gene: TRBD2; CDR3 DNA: TGTGCCAGCAATTTGAGGGAGGGCCCTGAGACCCAGTACTTC; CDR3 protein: CASNLREGPETQYF
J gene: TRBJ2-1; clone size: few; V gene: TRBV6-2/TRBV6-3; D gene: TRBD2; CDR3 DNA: TGTGCCAGCAGTTACTCGACTAGCGGGAGTGAGCAGTTCTTC; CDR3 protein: CASSYSTSGSEQFF
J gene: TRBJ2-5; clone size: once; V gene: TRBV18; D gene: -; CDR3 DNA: TGTGCCAGCTCACGTGCAGTACAAGAGACCCAGTACTTC; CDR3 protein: CASSRAVQETQYF
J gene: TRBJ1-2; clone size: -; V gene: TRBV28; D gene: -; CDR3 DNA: TGTGCCAGCAGTCCAGCGAGAGGCTACACCTTC; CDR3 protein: CASSPARGYTF